The TCR beta chain under discussion was sequenced for a study of cytomegalovirus exposure and HLA in healthy donors. The PCR contained 60 Vbeta and 13 Jbeta primers. Here immunoSEQ multiplex PCR was the method, and the copy in TCRdb shows in-frame clones only, minus some. Of around 130,000 clones listed, around 77% are singletons. The CDR3 runs 17 residues. V was cut by 0 bases and J by 4 bases, with 16 bases left in between. Germline V gene data show CDR1 as MGHRA and CDR2 as YSYEKL. All donors participated as healthy donors of bone marrow. This clone has a handful of counts. Source material: PBMCs. The clonotype comes from a man aged 45-65 years in good health and CMV-seronegative. The chain carries TRBV4-1 and TRBJ2-1, with D possibly being TRBD2 (5 bases). The CDR3 nucleotides are TGCGCCAGCAGCCAAGATCCCCCAGCGGCTCTATACAATGAGCAGTTCTTC. It translates to CASSQDPPAALYNEQFF.